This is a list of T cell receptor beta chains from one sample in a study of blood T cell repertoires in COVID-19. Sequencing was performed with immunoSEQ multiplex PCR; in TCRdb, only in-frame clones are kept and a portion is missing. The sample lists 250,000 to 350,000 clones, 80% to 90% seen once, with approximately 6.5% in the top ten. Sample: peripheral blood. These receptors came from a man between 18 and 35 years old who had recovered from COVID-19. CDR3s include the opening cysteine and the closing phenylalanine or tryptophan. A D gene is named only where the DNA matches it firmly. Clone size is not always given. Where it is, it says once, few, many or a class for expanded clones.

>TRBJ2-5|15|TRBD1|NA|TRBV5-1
TGCGCCAGCAGCCTCACGGGACAGCCTCAAGAGACCCAGTACTTC
CASSLTGQPQETQYF
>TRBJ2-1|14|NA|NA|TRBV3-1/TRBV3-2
TGTGCCAGCAGCCCTTTTGTTTCCTACAATGAGCAGTTCTTC
CASSPFVSYNEQFF
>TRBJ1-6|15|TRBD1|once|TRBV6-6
TGTGCCAGCAGACCTGGACAGGGGGAAAATTCACCCCTCCACTTT
CASRPGQGENSPLHF
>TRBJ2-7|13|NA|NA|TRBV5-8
TGTGCCAGCAGCTTCCGGGGTCTCCACGAGCAGTACTTC
CASSFRGLHEQYF
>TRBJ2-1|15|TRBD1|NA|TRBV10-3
TGTGCCATCAGGGTGGGTGACAGGGAGAGAAGTGAGCAGTTCTTC
CAIRVGDRERSEQFF
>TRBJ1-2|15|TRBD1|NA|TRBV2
TGTGCCAGCAGTGAAAGATGGACAGGGGGAAGTGGCTACACCTTC
CASSERWTGGSGYTF
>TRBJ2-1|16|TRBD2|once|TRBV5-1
TGCGCCAGCACCACCGGGACTAGCGGGATACTGAATGAGCAGTTCTTC
CASTTGTSGILNEQFF
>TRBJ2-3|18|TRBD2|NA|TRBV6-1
TGTGCCAGCAGTGACGGGCTAGCGGGGGGCCAAAGCACAGATACGCAGTATTTT
CASSDGLAGGQSTDTQYF
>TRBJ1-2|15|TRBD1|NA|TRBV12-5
TGTGCTAGTGGTCCTCCGGGACAGCGTCCAGGGGGCTACACCTTC
CASGPPGQRPGGYTF
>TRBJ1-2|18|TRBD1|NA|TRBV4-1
TGCGCCAGCAGCCAAGGATTGAGGGACAGGGGGCATAACTATGGCTACACCTTC
CASSQGLRDRGHNYGYTF
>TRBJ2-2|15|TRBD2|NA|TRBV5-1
TGCGCCAGCAGCATCCAGACTAGCGTGGCCGGGGAGCTGTTTTTT
CASSIQTSVAGELFF
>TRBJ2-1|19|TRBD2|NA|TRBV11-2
TGTGCCAGCAGCTCCACCGGGACTAGCGGGAGGGCCCCCTACAATGAGCAGTTCTTC
CASSSTGTSGRAPYNEQFF
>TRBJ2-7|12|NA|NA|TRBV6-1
TGTGCCAGCAGTCCCGTACTCTACGAGCAGTACTTC
CASSPVLYEQYF
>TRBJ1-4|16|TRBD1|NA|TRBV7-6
TGTGCCAGCAGCTTAGTTAGCGGGACAGGGGACGAAAAACTGTTTTTT
CASSLVSGTGDEKLFF
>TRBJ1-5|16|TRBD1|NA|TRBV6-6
TGTGCCACCCTAACCGGGACAGGTTCCCGCAATCAGCCCCAGCATTTT
CATLTGTGSRNQPQHF
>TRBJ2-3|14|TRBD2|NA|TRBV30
TGTGCCTGGAGTGTGGGACTAGCCACAGATACGCAGTATTTT
CAWSVGLATDTQYF
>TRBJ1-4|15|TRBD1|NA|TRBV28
TGTGCCAGCAGTTCCCCCCCAGGGGGCTTTGAAAAACTGTTTTTT
CASSSPPGGFEKLFF
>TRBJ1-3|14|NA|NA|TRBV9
TGTGCCAGCAGCGTAGACTTTACCGGAAACACCATATATTTT
CASSVDFTGNTIYF
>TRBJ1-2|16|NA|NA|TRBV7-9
TGTGCCAGCAGCTTTATAGGGGCAGGGGAGCGCTATGGCTACACCTTC
CASSFIGAGERYGYTF
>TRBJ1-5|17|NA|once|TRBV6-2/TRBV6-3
TGTGCCAGCAGCTACTATGGGGAGGCCTTGAGCAATCAGCCCCAGCATTTT
CASSYYGEALSNQPQHF
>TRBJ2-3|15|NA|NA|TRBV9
TGTGCCAGCAGCGGATCTACCCTAAGCACAGATACGCAGTATTTT
CASSGSTLSTDTQYF
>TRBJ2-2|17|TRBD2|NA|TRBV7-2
TGTGCCAGCAGCCCGTCGCGGCTAGCGGGAGCCGGCGGGGAGCTGTTTTTT
CASSPSRLAGAGGELFF
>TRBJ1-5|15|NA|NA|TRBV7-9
TGTGCCAGCAGCTTAGAGGGGAATGGCAATCAGCCCCAGCATTTT
CASSLEGNGNQPQHF
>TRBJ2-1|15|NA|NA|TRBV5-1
TGCGCCAGCAGCTTCGGGGAGTCCTCCTACAATGAGCAGTTCTTC
CASSFGESSYNEQFF
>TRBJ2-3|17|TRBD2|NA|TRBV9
TGTGCCAGCAGCGTAGCGAGCGGGAGAAGTACTAGCGATACGCAGTATTTT
CASSVASGRSTSDTQYF
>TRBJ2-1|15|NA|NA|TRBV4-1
TGCGCCAGCAGCCAAGAATGGCAGGGCTACAATGAGCAGTTCTTC
CASSQEWQGYNEQFF
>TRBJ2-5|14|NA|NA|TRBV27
TGTGCCAGCAGTTTGTGGGCAGGGGAGGAGACCCAGTACTTC
CASSLWAGEETQYF
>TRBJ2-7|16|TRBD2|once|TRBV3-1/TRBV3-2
TGTGCCAGCAGCCAAGATTTAGCGGGGGCCTCCTACGAGCAGTACTTC
CASSQDLAGASYEQYF
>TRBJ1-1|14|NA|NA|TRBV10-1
TGCGCCAGCAGGGCCGCGGGGTTGGACACTGAAGCTTTCTTT
CASRAAGLDTEAFF
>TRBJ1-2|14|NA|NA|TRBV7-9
TGTGCCAGCAGCCCCTTGGAACAGGCCTATGGCTACACCTTC
CASSPLEQAYGYTF
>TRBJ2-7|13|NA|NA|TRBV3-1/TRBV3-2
TGTGCCAGCAGCCAGCGTTACAGCTACGAGCAGTACTTC
CASSQRYSYEQYF
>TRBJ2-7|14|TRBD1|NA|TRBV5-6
TGTGCCAGCAGTCCCACAGGGGGAGCCTACGAGCAGTACTTC
CASSPTGGAYEQYF
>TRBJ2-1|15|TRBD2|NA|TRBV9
TGTGCCAGCAGTCAAGCGGGAGGGCCATTGAATGAGCAGTTCTTC
CASSQAGGPLNEQFF
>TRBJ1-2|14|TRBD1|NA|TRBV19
TGTGCCAGTAGCCCCGACAGGGGGCTTTGGGGCTACACCTTC
CASSPDRGLWGYTF
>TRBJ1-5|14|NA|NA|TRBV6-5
TGTGCCAGCAGTTTGGACAGCCCCAATCAGCCCCAGCATTTT
CASSLDSPNQPQHF
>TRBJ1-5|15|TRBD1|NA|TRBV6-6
TGTGCCAGCAGTTACGGGGGACAGGGGGGGCAGCCCCAGCATTTT
CASSYGGQGGQPQHF
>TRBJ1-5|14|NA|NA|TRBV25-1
TGTGCCAGCTCCCTCGGGACACCCAATCAGCCCCAGCATTTT
CASSLGTPNQPQHF
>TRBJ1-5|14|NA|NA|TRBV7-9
TGTGCCAGCAGCTTGGGACATAGCAATCAGCCCCAGCATTTT
CASSLGHSNQPQHF
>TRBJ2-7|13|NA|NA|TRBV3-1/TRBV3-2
TGTGCCAGCAGCCCGCTAGGGGTCTACGAGCAGTACTTC
CASSPLGVYEQYF
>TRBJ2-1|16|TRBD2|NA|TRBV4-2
TGTGCCAGCAGCCACATAGCGGGGGGAATCTACAATGAGCAGTTCTTC
CASSHIAGGIYNEQFF
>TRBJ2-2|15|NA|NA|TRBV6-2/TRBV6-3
TGTGCCAGCAGTTATGTCGCTACCCCCTCCGGGGAGCTGTTTTTT
CASSYVATPSGELFF
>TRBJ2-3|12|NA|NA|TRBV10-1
TGCGCCAGCAGTGGCACGGGAGATACGCAGTATTTT
CASSGTGDTQYF
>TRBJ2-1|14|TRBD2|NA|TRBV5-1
TGCGCCAGCATGACGGGAGGGCCTATCAATGAGCAGTTCTTC
CASMTGGPINEQFF
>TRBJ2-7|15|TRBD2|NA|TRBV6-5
TGTGCCAGCAGAACTCTAGCGGGGGGTGACTACGAGCAGTACTTC
CASRTLAGGDYEQYF
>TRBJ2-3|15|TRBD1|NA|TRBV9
TGTGCCAGCAGCAGAGACAGGGGGGAAACAGATACGCAGTATTTT
CASSRDRGETDTQYF
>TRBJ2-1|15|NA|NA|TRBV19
TGTGCCAGTAGTGACGCAGGGTACTCCTACAATGAGCAGTTCTTC
CASSDAGYSYNEQFF
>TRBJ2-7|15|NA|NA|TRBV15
TGTGCCACCAGCAGATCCGGGCAGGGGCTATACGAGCAGTACTTC
CATSRSGQGLYEQYF
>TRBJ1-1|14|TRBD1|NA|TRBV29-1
TGCAGCACCGGGACAGGGGGCCTGAACACTGAAGCTTTCTTT
CSTGTGGLNTEAFF
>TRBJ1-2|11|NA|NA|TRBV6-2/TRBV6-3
TGTGCCAGCAGTTACGGGACACTGTACACCTTC
CASSYGTLYTF